The following is a T cell receptor beta chain sequence with its context. The data originate from a study of T cell clones after liver transplantation. The CDR3 has 13 residues. The V end lost 5 bases, the J end lost 6 bases, and 11 bases lay between the germline ends. Germline CDR1 MDHEN, CDR2 SYDVKM. Profiled with immunoSEQ multiplex PCR; TCRdb holds only in-frame clones, not every one. The data contain fewer than 50,000 clones, 70% to 90% of them singletons. This sequence was found in a human patient who received a liver transplant. The T cells may partly be graft donor cells. The specimen was CD4+ T cells from blood, collected 24 months after liver transplant. The chain joins TRBV28 to TRBJ1-5; the D gene is possibly TRBD1 (5 bases). The CDR3 sequence is CASSQGTRQPQHF. In nucleotides, the CDR3 is TGTGCCAGCAGTCAGGGTACCCGTCAGCCCCAGCATTTT.